This T cell receptor (beta chain) was sequenced for a study of a mutant IDH1 vaccine in newly diagnosed glioma. Study at large: In some groups vaccination began 4-6 weeks post-radiotherapy; others received it with temozolomide. Treatment recipients were approximately 62% male and around 38% female, and their mean age was around 37 years.

Broader study findings: The vaccine induced immune responses, and these occurred in roughly 95% of patients.

TCRdb's copy holds only in-frame clones and misses some; the assay was immunoSEQ multiplex PCR. The sample holds 25,000 to 30,000 clones, 77% seen once. The CDR3 is 15 amino acids. Trimming took 4 bases from V and 5 from J; bases not matched to a gene: 6. Germline CDR1 reads LNHDA; CDR2 reads SQIVND (reference sequence). The time point denotes: week 5, during vaccination. In the vaccine, a single dose held 300 ug of the mutant IDH1 20-mer peptide, along with topical imiquimod. Each of the donors came in with new WHO grade 3 or 4 astrocytomas that were IDH1-mutant and ATRX-lost. Of note for this clone: Its antigen is not known.

This rearrangement joins TRBV19 to TRBJ2-2; TRBD1 matches 8 bases. This sequence originates from a man in his forties with glioma. The specimen comprised PBMCs, sampled from a glioma patient whose treatment included an IDH1 peptide vaccine. The CDR3 sequence: CASSTPGQVTGELFF. Written as DNA, the CDR3 is TGTGCCAGTAGTACCCCGGGACAGGTAACCGGGGAGCTGTTTTTT.